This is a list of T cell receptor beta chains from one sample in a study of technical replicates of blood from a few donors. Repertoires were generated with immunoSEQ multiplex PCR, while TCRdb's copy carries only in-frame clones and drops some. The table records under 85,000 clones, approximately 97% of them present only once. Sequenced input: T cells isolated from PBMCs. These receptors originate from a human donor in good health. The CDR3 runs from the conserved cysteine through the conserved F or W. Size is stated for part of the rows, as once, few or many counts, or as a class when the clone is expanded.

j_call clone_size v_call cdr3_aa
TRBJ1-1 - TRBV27 CASSGQGNTEAFF
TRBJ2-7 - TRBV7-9 CASSLHGQSYEQYF
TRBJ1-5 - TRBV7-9 CASSLGAGGSSNQPQHF
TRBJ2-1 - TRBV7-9 CASSLNPSGRAYNEQFF
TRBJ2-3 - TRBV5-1 CASSLRLPQGSVTDTQYF
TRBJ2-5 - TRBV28 CASSRLAGRETQYF
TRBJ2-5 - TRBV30 CAWSVTEETQYF
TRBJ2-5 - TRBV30 CAWSATLLAGGETQYF
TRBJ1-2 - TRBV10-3 CAISDRQTGDYGYTF
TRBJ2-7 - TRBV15 CATSRETAGGGYEQYF
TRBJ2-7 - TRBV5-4 CASSRRQGVDEQYF
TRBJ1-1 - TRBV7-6 CASSAGTGYTEAFF
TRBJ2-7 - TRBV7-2 CASSFQDTFDEQYF
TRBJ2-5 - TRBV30 CAWRRQGIPETQYF
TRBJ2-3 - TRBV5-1 CASSLGVAGGSDTQYF
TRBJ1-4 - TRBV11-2 CASSQRRADEKLFF
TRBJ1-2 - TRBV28 CASSYRDRRAHGYTF
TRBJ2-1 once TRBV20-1 CSARDRGFF
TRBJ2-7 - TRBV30 CAWSAPGLDPSYEQYF
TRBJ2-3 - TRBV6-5 CASKLAGYTDTQYF
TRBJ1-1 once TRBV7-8 CASSLATAQGGVPKAFF
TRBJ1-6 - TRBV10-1 CANSDFPDSPLHF
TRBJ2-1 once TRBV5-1 CASSFRDSSHEQFF
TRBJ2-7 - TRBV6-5 CASSHPAGGRYEQYF
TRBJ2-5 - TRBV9 CASSVGSSAGETQYF
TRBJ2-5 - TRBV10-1 CASSESSGETQYF
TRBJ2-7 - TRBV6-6 CASSYSSEGPRYEQYF
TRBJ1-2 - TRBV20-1 CSATPLGGYTF
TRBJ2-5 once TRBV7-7 CASSLVGGETQYF
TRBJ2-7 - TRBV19 CASSARRGRYEQYF
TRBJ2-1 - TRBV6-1 CASSEVSGGDSNEQFF
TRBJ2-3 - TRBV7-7 CASSSTGADTDTQYF
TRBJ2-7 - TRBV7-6 CASSLNARGGSYEQYF